Detailed here is one T cell receptor (beta chain). The data were produced by immunoSEQ multiplex PCR, yet TCRdb's version contains in-frame clones alone and is incomplete. The table records 100,000 to 150,000 clones, 88% of them present only once. The time point was: blood 2 weeks post-SBRT. The sample's treatment: 15 Gy SBRT to primary tumor, nephrectomy 4 weeks later. CDR1 and CDR2 (germline): MDHEN, SYDVKM. The CDR3 extends over 16 amino acids. The ends were cut back, 6 bases at V and 0 bases at J, with 15 bases in the middle. The sample comes from a study of radiation and T cells in renal cell carcinoma.

The receptor was derived from a woman aged 70 to 79 with renal cell carcinoma. The chain uses TRBV28 and TRBJ1-5; tentative D call: TRBD1 (5 bases). The source was blood, collected from a patient whose treatment included radiotherapy and nephrectomy. The CDR3 DNA reads as TGTGCCAGCAGCATTCACTCAGGGAATAGCAATCAGCCCCAGCATTTT. Protein sequence: CASSIHSGNSNQPQHF.